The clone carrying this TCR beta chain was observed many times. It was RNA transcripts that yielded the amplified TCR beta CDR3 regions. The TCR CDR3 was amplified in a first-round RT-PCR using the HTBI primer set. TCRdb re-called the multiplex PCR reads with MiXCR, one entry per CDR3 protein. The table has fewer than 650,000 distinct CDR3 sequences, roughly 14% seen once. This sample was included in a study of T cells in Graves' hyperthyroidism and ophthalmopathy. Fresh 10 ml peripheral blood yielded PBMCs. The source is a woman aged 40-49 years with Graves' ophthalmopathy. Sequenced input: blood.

The CDR3 bases are TGTGCCATCAGTGAGTCCTCTTTGGGACAGGGTCCCTACGAGCAGTACTTC. Translating it yields CAISESSLGQGPYEQYF. V is TRBV10-3 and J is TRBJ2-7; 9 bases map to TRBD1. The CDR3 runs to 17 residues. Trimming removed 0 bases from V and 2 bases from J; junction bases left unmatched: 8. Germline V gene sequence: CDR1 ENHRY, CDR2 SYGVKD.